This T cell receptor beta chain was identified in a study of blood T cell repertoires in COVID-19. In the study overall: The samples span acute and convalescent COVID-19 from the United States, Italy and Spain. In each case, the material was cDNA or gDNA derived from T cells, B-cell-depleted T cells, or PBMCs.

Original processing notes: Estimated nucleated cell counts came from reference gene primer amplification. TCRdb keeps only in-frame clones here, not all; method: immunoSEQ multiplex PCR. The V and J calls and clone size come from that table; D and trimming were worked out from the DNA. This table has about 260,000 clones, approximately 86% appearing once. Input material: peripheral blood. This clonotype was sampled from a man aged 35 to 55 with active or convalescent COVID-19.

DNA of the CDR3: TGCGCCAGCAGTGATCCGGGAGCCAGCGAGCAGTACTTC. Translation gives CASSDPGASEQYF. This rearrangement joins TRBV10-1 to TRBJ2-7, with a tentative D call TRBD2 (6 bases). Looked up from germline, CDR1 is WNHNN and CDR2 is SYGVQD (reference sequence). Trimming stripped 3 bases from V and 6 bases from J, with 12 bases between. This CDR3 is 13 amino acids long.